These 27 T cell receptor beta chains were all obtained from the same sample, sequenced in a study of T-cell reconstitution after alpha-beta-depleted transplantation in children. The library targeted TCRbeta and was prepared with unique molecular identifiers. TCRdb ran MiXCR on the PCR reads and lists one entry per CDR3 protein. Among more than 75,000 distinct CDR3 sequences, more than 20% were seen once, and the ten largest hold about 21%. Sequenced here: PBMCs, sampled before TCRalphabeta/CD19-depleted stem cell transplant. The receptors come from a boy aged 2 to 10 with acute lymphoblastic leukemia, due to receive a stem cell transplant.

This clonotype has more than one count but fewer than ten. CDR3 coding DNA: TGTGCCAGCAGTTTCGCGGACAGTTCCACCCAGTTCTTC. The encoded protein is CASSFADSSTQFF. The V and J genes are TRBV12-3 or TRBV12-4 and TRBJ2-1, with TRBD1 as a possible D gene (6 bases). The CDR3 extends over 13 amino acids. V was clipped by 3 bases and J by 13 bases, with 16 bases between them.

The V and J genes are TRBV28 and TRBJ1-5; D unresolved. The germline V gene has CDR1 MDHEN and CDR2 SYDVKM. The CDR3 totals 12 residues. Trimming removed 4 bases at V and 3 bases at J, with 4 bases between. For the CDR3, the DNA is TGTGCCAGCAGTTGGGCCAATCAGCCCCAGCATTTT. It translates to CASSWANQPQHF.

V usage is TRBV20-1 and J usage is TRBJ1-4; no firm D call. Per germline, CDR1 DFQATT and CDR2 SNEGSKA (reference sequence). Between the trimmed V and J ends, which lost 3 bases and 9 bases, there was a span of 20 bases. The length of the CDR3 is 15 residues. The CDR3 sequence: CSASDENSAGQKLFF. The CDR3 DNA sequence: TGCAGTGCTAGCGACGAAAATTCGGCGGGTCAAAAACTGTTTTTT.

The V gene is TRBV9, the J gene TRBJ1-1; D is possibly TRBD1 (5 bases). The CDR3 has 14 residues. CDR1 is SGDLS and CDR2 is YYNGEE in the germline V gene. Trimming removed 3 bases from V and 4 bases from J, with 13 bases in between. CDR3 sequence (DNA): TGTGCCAGCAGCGCAGCCCAGGGTGTCACTGAAGCTTTCTTT. Protein sequence: CASSAAQGVTEAFF.

The J gene is TRBJ2-1, the V gene TRBV3-1, with 7 bases identical to TRBD2. Germline assignment: CDR1 LGHDT and CDR2 YNNKEL (reference sequence). There are 14 residues in the CDR3. With 6 bases clipped from V and 6 bases from J, the junction kept 8 bases outside the gene matches. The CDR3 bases are TGTGCCAGCAGATATGGGGGGGGTGGCAATGAGCAGTTCTTC. As protein: CASRYGGGGNEQFF.

The chain combines TRBV20-1 with TRBJ1-2; no definite D call. The length of the CDR3 is 15 residues. Germline CDR1 is DFQATT and CDR2 is SNEGSKA (reference sequence). V was pared by 6 bases and J by 8 bases, with 25 bases between. The CDR3 nucleotides are TGCAGTGCGCTAGAGAATCGCGGCCAGACTAGCGGCTACACCTTC. This gives the protein CSALENRGQTSGYTF.

This clonotype was picked up many times. The chain joins TRBV5-1 to TRBJ2-5, with unresolved D. CDR3 length: 13 residues. The V and J ends lost 1 base and 10 bases respectively, with 14 bases between them. Germline-derived CDR1 and CDR2 are SGHRS and YFSETQ. CDR3 region: CASSLQETQSQYF. The CDR3 nucleotides read TGCGCCAGCAGCTTGCAAGAGACTCAGAGCCAGTACTTC.

The rearrangement links TRBV25-1 to TRBJ1-5, with no clear D. Per the germline V gene, CDR1 is MGHDK and CDR2 is SYGVNS. The CDR3 is 15 residues long. The V end was cut by 4 bases, the J end by 7 bases, with 17 bases between. CDR3 DNA sequence: TGTGCCAGCAGTGGCGAGGGCCACCCCGGGCAGCCCCAGCATTTT. It is translated as CASSGEGHPGQPQHF.

This clonotype was counted a few times. The chain carries TRBV12-3 or TRBV12-4 and TRBJ2-1; D is possibly TRBD1 or TRBD2 (5 bases each). CDR3 size: 15 residues. V lost 3 bases and J 10 bases, leaving 19 bases between the germline ends. The CDR3 sequence: CASSFLRGAETEQFF. CDR3 nucleotides: TGTGCCAGCAGTTTCTTGAGGGGAGCGGAAACAGAGCAGTTCTTC.

This clonotype showed up just a few times. The rearrangement links TRBV7-8 to TRBJ2-6, with 10 bases aligning to TRBD2. CDR3 length: 20 amino acids. The trim removed 5 bases at V and 0 bases at J, leaving 13 bases unmatched. The germline CDR1 and CDR2 sequences are SGHVS and FQNEAQ. The DNA for the CDR3 is TGTGCCAGCAGCGGACGGACTAGCGGAGGGACCAGCTCTGGGGCCAACGTCCTGACTTTC. Translated, it gives CASSGRTSGGTSSGANVLTF. Together with reference TRBV7-8 and TRBJ2-6, the CDR3 gives the full variable domain: GAGVSQSPRYKVAKRGQDVALRCDPISGHVSLFWYQQALGQGPEFLTYFQNEAQLDKSGLPSDRFFAERPEGSVSTLKIQRTQQEDSAVYLCASSGRTSGGTSSGANVLTFGAGSRLTVL.

This clonotype was recorded many times. CDR3 nucleotides: TGCAGCGTTGTTTCTCTCGGGGAGACCCAGTACTTC. Its protein product is CSVVSLGETQYF. The chain joins TRBV29-1 to TRBJ2-5; no definite D call. Between the trimmed V and J ends, which lost 4 bases and 5 bases, there was a span of 11 bases. Germline CDR1 SQVTM, CDR2 ANQGSEA. CDR3 length: 12 residues.

The rearrangement uses TRBV20-1 and TRBJ2-3; 9 bases align to TRBD2. CDR1 DFQATT and CDR2 SNEGSKA come from the germline V gene (reference sequence). CDR3 length: 17 amino acids. The DNA of the CDR3 is TGCTGCGCTAGAACGAGCGGGAGGATGTTTGGCACAGATACGCAGTATTTT. Translated: CCARTSGRMFGTDTQYF.

This clonotype was seen ten or more times. The rearrangement uses TRBV11-3 and TRBJ2-1, with D perhaps TRBD2 (6 bases). V was clipped by 5 bases and J by 10 bases, with 18 bases between them. The CDR3 covers 14 residues. CDR1 SGHNT and CDR2 YENEEA come from the germline V gene. CDR3 in amino acids: CASSAEALAQEQFF. DNA of the CDR3: TGTGCCAGCAGCGCGGAGGCCCTAGCGCAGGAGCAGTTCTTC.

This clonotype was seen a single time. The J gene is TRBJ2-1, the V gene TRBV7-9, with D maybe TRBD2 (6 bases). V lost 1 base and J 6 bases, leaving 19 bases between the germline ends. Germline V gene lookup returns CDR1 SEHNR and CDR2 FQNEAQ (reference sequence). This CDR3 is built from 17 residues. CDR3 sequence reads: CASSLDPSSVGTNEQFF. The CDR3 DNA reads as TGTGCCAGCAGCTTAGACCCCTCTAGCGTGGGGACCAATGAGCAGTTCTTC.

The chain carries TRBV12-3 or TRBV12-4 and TRBJ1-5; tentative D call: TRBD1 (6 bases). The CDR3 has 16 residues. V was shortened by 8 bases and J by 9 bases, with 26 bases between the two germline ends. CDR3 in DNA: TGTGCCAGCGCCGAGTCAGCCGCGGGCTTCAGGGGGCCCCAGCATTTT. It translates to CASAESAAGFRGPQHF.

This clonotype was picked up many times. The chain has TRBV5-1 and TRBJ2-7; 10 bases map to TRBD2. Germline lookup yields CDR1 SGHRS and CDR2 YFSETQ. The CDR3 totals 14 residues. The V gene end was trimmed by 5 bases and the J gene end by 6 bases; junction bases not matched to a gene: 8. For the CDR3, the DNA is TGCGCCAGCAGGGCCGGGACTAGCGTTATCGAGCAGTACTTC. It yields the protein CASRAGTSVIEQYF.

A few counts support this clonotype. V gene TRBV12-3 or TRBV12-4 combines with J gene TRBJ2-2; D is possibly TRBD1 (5 bases). This CDR3 comprises 13 residues. V gave up 7 bases and J gave up 4 bases, with 10 bases separating them. DNA of the CDR3: TGTGCCAGCAAAACAGGAGCCACCGGGGAGCTGTTTTTT. It translates to CASKTGATGELFF.

This clonotype was observed many times. The gene calls are TRBV12-3 or TRBV12-4 and TRBJ2-7; D not certain. V lost 4 bases to trimming and J lost 4 bases, with 11 bases between them. This CDR3 contains 13 residues. The CDR3 DNA is TGTGCCAGCAGTTCTGGCAGGCAATACGAGCAGTACTTC. Its translation: CASSSGRQYEQYF.

This chain connects TRBV12-3 or TRBV12-4 to TRBJ1-3; the D is unclear. The CDR3 has 15 residues. Trimming stripped 6 bases from V and 1 base from J, with 13 bases between. The CDR3 region has the DNA TGTGCCAGCAGCCATACGGTTGCATCTGGAAACACCATATATTTT. Its protein is CASSHTVASGNTIYF.

The rearrangement uses TRBV20-1 and TRBJ2-1, with 10 nucleotides matching TRBD2. CDR3 length equals 17 residues. With 0 bases clipped from V and 8 bases from J, the junction kept 13 bases outside the gene matches. Germline values: CDR1 DFQATT, CDR2 SNEGSKA (reference sequence). The CDR3: CSARDLSDLAGVDEQFF. For the CDR3, the DNA is TGCAGTGCTAGAGATCTGTCCGATCTAGCGGGAGTCGATGAGCAGTTCTTC.

In its sample, this clonotype was seen a few times. The J gene is TRBJ2-2, the V gene TRBV10-3; weak D call: TRBD2 (5 bases). Trimming shortened V by 0 bases and J by 2 bases, and 7 bases separated the two germline ends. The CDR3 has 15 amino acids. The germline gives CDR1 ENHRY, CDR2 SYGVKD. CDR3 sequence reads: CAISESRLNTGELFF. The CDR3 DNA follows: TGTGCCATCAGTGAGTCCCGACTAAACACCGGGGAGCTGTTTTTT.

The chain recombines TRBV11-2 with TRBJ2-7, with unresolved D. In germline, CDR1 is SGHAT, CDR2 FQNNGV. The CDR3 loop spans 12 amino acids. Trimming left V 5 bases short and J 7 bases short, with 12 bases between. CDR3 sequence (DNA): TGTGCCAGCAGCCCTACCGTCGGGGAGCAGTACTTC. This gives the protein CASSPTVGEQYF.

The chain is built from TRBV3-1 and TRBJ2-5, with D uncertain. The CDR3 has 12 residues. Trimming left V 2 bases short and J 4 bases short, with 5 bases between. Germline V CDR1 and CDR2: LGHDT, YNNKEL (reference sequence). The DNA of the CDR3 is TGTGCCAGCAGCCAAAACGGAGAGACCCAGTACTTC. Amino acid sequence: CASSQNGETQYF.

In its sample, this clonotype was seen a few times. CDR3: CASSLDRGRGPDTQYF. The CDR3 nucleotides read TGTGCCAGCAGCTTAGACAGGGGGCGAGGTCCAGATACGCAGTATTTT. V and J are TRBV7-2 and TRBJ2-3; 9 positions match TRBD1. Trimming at V came to 1 base and at J to 4 bases, leaving 6 bases not matched to a gene. The CDR3 covers 16 residues. Germline V gene data show CDR1 as SGHTA and CDR2 as FQGNSA. The whole variable domain, filled in from reference TRBV7-2 and TRBJ2-3, reads GAGVSQSPSNKVTEKGKDVELRCDPISGHTALYWYRQSLGQGLEFLIYFQGNSAPDKSGLPSDRFSAERTGGSVSTLTIQRTQQEDSAVYLCASSLDRGRGPDTQYFGPGTRLTVL.

The chain uses TRBV5-6 and TRBJ2-7; tentative D call: TRBD1 (6 bases). Germline assignment: CDR1 SGHDT and CDR2 YYEEEE. This CDR3 comprises 11 residues. Trimming left V 7 bases short and J 3 bases short, with 8 bases between. The CDR3 region is CASSTGYEQYF. CDR3 nucleotide sequence: TGTGCCAGCTCGACAGGCTACGAGCAGTACTTC.

This clonotype was counted a few times. This sequence joins TRBV28 and TRBJ1-5; D is unclear. CDR1 is MDHEN and CDR2 is SYDVKM in the germline V gene. The V gene lost 5 bases and the J gene lost 7 bases, with 9 bases spanning the gap. CDR3 length equals 12 residues. The CDR3 DNA reads as TGTGCCAGCAGTCCCTTTGGACAGCCCCAGCATTTT. Translating it yields CASSPFGQPQHF.

This clonotype was picked up a small number of times. The chain carries TRBV28 and TRBJ2-7; the match to TRBD2 covers 7 bases. Germline V gene sequence: CDR1 MDHEN, CDR2 SYDVKM. This CDR3 spans 14 amino acids. V lost 2 bases and J lost 4; bases outside the gene matches: 5. The CDR3 nucleotides are TGTGCCAGCAGTTTAGCGGGAGTGGGGTACGAGCAGTACTTC. It codes for CASSLAGVGYEQYF.